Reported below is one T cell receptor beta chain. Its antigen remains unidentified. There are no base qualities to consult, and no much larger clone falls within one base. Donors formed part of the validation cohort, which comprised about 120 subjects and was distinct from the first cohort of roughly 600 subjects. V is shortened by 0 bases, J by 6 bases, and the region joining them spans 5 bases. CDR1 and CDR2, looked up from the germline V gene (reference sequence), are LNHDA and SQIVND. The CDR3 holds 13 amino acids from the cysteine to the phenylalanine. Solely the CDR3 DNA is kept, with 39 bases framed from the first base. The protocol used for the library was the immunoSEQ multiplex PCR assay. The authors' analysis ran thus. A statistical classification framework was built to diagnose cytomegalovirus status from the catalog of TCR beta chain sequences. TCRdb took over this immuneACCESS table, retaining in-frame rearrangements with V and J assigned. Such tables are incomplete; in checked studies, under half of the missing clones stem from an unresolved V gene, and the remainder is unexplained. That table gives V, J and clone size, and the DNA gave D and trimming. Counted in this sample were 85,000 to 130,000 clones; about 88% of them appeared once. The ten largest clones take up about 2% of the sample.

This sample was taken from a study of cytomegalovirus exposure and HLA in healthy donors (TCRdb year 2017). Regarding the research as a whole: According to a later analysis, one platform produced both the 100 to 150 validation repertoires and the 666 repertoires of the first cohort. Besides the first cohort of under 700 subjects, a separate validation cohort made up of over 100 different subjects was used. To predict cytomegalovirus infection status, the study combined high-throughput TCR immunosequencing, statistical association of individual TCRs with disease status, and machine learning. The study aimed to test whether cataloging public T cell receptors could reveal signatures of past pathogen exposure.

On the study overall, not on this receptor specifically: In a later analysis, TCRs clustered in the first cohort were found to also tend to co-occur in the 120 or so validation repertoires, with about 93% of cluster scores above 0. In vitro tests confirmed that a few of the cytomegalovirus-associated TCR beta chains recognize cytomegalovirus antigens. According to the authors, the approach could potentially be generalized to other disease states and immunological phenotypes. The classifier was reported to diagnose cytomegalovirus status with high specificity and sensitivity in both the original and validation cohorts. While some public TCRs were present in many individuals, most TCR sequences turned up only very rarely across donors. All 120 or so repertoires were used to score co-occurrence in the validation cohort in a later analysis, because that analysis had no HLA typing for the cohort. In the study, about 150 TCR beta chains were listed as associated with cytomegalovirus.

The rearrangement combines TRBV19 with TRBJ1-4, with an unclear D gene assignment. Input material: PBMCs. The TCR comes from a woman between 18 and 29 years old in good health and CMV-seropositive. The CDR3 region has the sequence CASSIDPYEKLFF. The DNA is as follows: TGTGCCAGTAGTATAGACCCGTATGAAAAACTGTTTTTT.